This passage covers 24 T cell receptor beta chains from one sample sequenced in a study of shared clonotypes between healthy human individuals. Assay used: immunoSEQ multiplex PCR; TCRdb lists only in-frame clones, some missing. The repertoire includes 950,000 to 1,100,000 clones, roughly 74% of them detected once, and roughly 0.65% sits in the top ten. Sequenced material: memory CD4+ T cells from PBMCs. Noted subset: CD45RA-negative fraction. The receptors were sampled from a man aged 18 to 35 in good health. Some clones in this sample may be carry-over from other donors' samples.

The CDR3 spells CASSSGLSPWGYTF. The CDR3 DNA is TGCGCCAGCAGCTCGGGACTTTCCCCCTGGGGCTACACCTTC. The genes are TRBV5-1 and TRBJ1-2; maybe TRBD1 (5 bases). The germline V gene encodes CDR1 SGHRS and CDR2 YFSETQ. There are 14 residues in the CDR3. Deletions cut 3 bases from V and 8 bases from J, with 17 bases between. Full variable domain (rest looked up from reference TRBV5-1 and TRBJ1-2): KAGVTQTPRYLIKTRGQQVTLSCSPISGHRSVSWYQQTPGQGLQFLFEYFSETQRNKGNFPGRFSGRQFSNSRSEMNVSTLELGDSALYLCASSSGLSPWGYTFGSGTRLTVV.

In this sample, this clone turned up a few times. CDR3 sequence (DNA): TGTGCCAGCATGGGGACGGCGGACACTGAAGCTTTCTTT. Protein sequence: CASMGTADTEAFF. This rearrangement joins TRBV19 to TRBJ1-1; D may be TRBD1 (5 bases). The germline V gene encodes CDR1 LNHDA and CDR2 SQIVND (reference sequence). The CDR3 loop spans 13 amino acids. V was cut by 9 bases and J by 3 bases, with 14 bases left in between.

This chain links TRBV2 with TRBJ2-5, with D possibly being TRBD2 (6 bases). V was trimmed by 4 bases and J by 14 bases, leaving 14 bases between them. Germline V gene lookup returns CDR1 SNHLY and CDR2 FYNNEI. The CDR3 runs to 11 residues. This chain's CDR3 is CASSGGTSSYF. CDR3 nucleotides: TGTGCCAGCAGTGGGGGGACTTCCTCTTACTTC.

The rearrangement uses TRBV5-1 and TRBJ1-3; D gene ambiguous. CDR1 is SGHRS and CDR2 is YFSETQ in the germline V gene. The CDR3 spans 15 residues. Trimming took 0 bases from V and 0 from J, leaving 7 bases between them. The CDR3 spells CASSLGVYSGNTIYF. The CDR3 region has the DNA TGCGCCAGCAGCTTGGGGGTTTACTCTGGAAACACCATATATTTT.

V is TRBV5-1 and J is TRBJ2-3; D might be TRBD1 or TRBD2, each matching 5 bases. Germline V CDR1 and CDR2: SGHRS, YFSETQ. CDR3 length equals 14 residues. With 0 bases removed from V and 2 bases from J, the gap between germline ends came to 7 bases. The CDR3 loop is CASSLEGTTDTQYF. The CDR3 nucleotides read TGCGCCAGCAGCTTGGAAGGGACCACAGATACGCAGTATTTT.

This clone was counted between two and nine times. The rearrangement uses TRBV6-5 and TRBJ1-2; no reliable D call. Germline loops: CDR1 MNHEY, CDR2 SVGAGI. This CDR3 contains 14 residues. V dropped 6 bases and J dropped 8 bases, with 19 bases sitting between them. CDR3 sequence (DNA): TGTGCCAGCAGACGACCGGGAGGCTCTTTGGGCTACACCTTC. This sequence encodes CASRRPGGSLGYTF.

The chain employs TRBV27 and TRBJ2-1, with TRBD1 matching 9 bases. J gave up 10 bases and V 5 bases, and 6 bases lay outside the gene matches. The CDR3 length is 13 residues. Germline CDR1 MNHEY, CDR2 SMNVEV (reference sequence). The CDR3 loop is CASSPGTGREQFF. For the CDR3, the DNA is TGTGCCAGCAGTCCGGGGACAGGGCGGGAGCAGTTCTTC.

Only a few counts were recorded for this clone. The chain links TRBV27 to TRBJ1-1; unclear D gene. CDR1 and CDR2 (germline): MNHEY, SMNVEV (reference sequence). There are 16 residues in the CDR3. Trimming pared 2 bases from V and 2 bases from J, leaving 15 bases between. DNA of the CDR3: TGTGCCAGCAGTTTAGAGTTGGCGGCTGTAAACACTGAAGCTTTCTTT. Translating gives CASSLELAAVNTEAFF.

The sample holds a few counts of this clone. The rearrangement joins TRBV14 to TRBJ2-1; TRBD2 matches 7 bases. This CDR3 is 15 amino acids long. Germline trimming cut 1 base from V and 5 bases from J; bases unmatched to any gene: 5. CDR1 is SGHDN and CDR2 is FVKESK in the germline V gene. The CDR3 here is CASSQVLAANNEQFF. The DNA of the CDR3 is TGTGCCAGCAGCCAAGTTCTAGCGGCCAACAATGAGCAGTTCTTC.

The CDR3 loop is CASSKGRTPTGYHNEQFF. CDR3 sequence (DNA): TGTGCCAGCAGCAAAGGGAGGACCCCGACCGGATACCACAATGAGCAGTTCTTC. V usage is TRBV21-1 and J usage is TRBJ2-1; TRBD2, the table's D call, was not compared with the DNA. TRBV21-1 is annotated as a pseudogene. This CDR3 has 18 amino acids.

Notes on this clone: It may be a read error: a sequence one base away is much more abundant. The chain employs TRBV28 and TRBJ1-1, with D perhaps matching TRBD1 (5 bases). CDR3 length: 13 amino acids. V shed 11 bases and J shed 0 bases, with 13 bases lying between them. From germline, CDR1 is MDHEN and CDR2 SYDVKM. In DNA, the CDR3 is TGTGCCGGCACCGGACATGTGAACACTGAAGCTTTCTTT. It translates to CAGTGHVNTEAFF.

The chain links TRBV30 to TRBJ1-2; D not resolved. Germline V gives CDR1 GTSNPN, CDR2 SVGIG (reference sequence). V was cut by 4 bases and J by 7 bases, with 16 bases left in between. This CDR3 is built from 13 residues. In DNA, the CDR3 is TGTGCCTGGACCGCGGACCCCACTATTGGCTACACCTTC. Protein: CAWTADPTIGYTF. The full variable domain, with the rest looked up from reference TRBV30 and TRBJ1-2, is SQTIHQWPATLVQPVGSPLSLECTVEGTSNPNLYWYRQAAGRGLQLLFYSVGIGQISSEVPQNLSASRPQDRQFILSSKKLLLSDSGFYLCAWTADPTIGYTFGSGTRLTVV.

The chain recombines TRBV6-5 with TRBJ2-7, with TRBD2 identical over 11 bases. Germline V gene lookup returns CDR1 MNHEY and CDR2 SVGAGI. This CDR3 spans 14 amino acids. Losses at the gene ends were 4 bases for V and 5 bases for J; bases not matched to a gene: 4. The CDR3 here is CASSSSTSGNEQYF. The CDR3 region has the DNA TGTGCCAGCAGTTCGTCGACTAGCGGGAACGAGCAGTACTTC.

The chain employs TRBV5-4 and TRBJ2-7; D may be TRBD1 (5 bases). This CDR3 is built from 15 residues. Germline values: CDR1 SGHNT, CDR2 YYREEE (reference sequence). V was trimmed by 2 bases and J by 2 bases, leaving 14 bases between them. The CDR3 protein is CASSFGPDTTYEQYF. As DNA, the CDR3 is TGTGCCAGCAGCTTCGGGCCGGACACTACCTACGAGCAGTACTTC.

The CDR3 coding sequence is TGTGCCAGCAGCTGGAGTGATAGCGGGACCTACGAGCAGTACTTC. Translating it yields CASSWSDSGTYEQYF. This chain links TRBV11-2 with TRBJ2-7, with 8 bases identical to TRBD2. Germline values: CDR1 SGHAT, CDR2 FQNNGV. The CDR3 runs 15 residues. V was clipped by 4 bases and J by 2 bases; unmatched bases: 7.

The chain carries TRBV27 and TRBJ2-1; TRBD2 matches 12 bases. The CDR3 loop spans 16 amino acids. Unmatched junction bases numbered 6, after V lost 5 bases and J lost 4 bases. The V gene's germline CDR1 is MNHEY and CDR2 SMNVEV (reference sequence). CDR3 sequence: CASSLRTSGIYNEQFF. The CDR3, as DNA: TGTGCCAGCAGTCTGAGGACTAGCGGGATATACAATGAGCAGTTCTTC.

The rearrangement joins TRBV28 to TRBJ1-5, with a tentative D call TRBD1 (6 bases). Germline CDR1 is MDHEN and CDR2 is SYDVKM. The CDR3 contains 16 residues. V lost 4 bases and J 1 base, leaving 14 bases between the germline ends. CDR3 residues: CASSSARTVSNQPQHF. The CDR3 coding sequence is TGTGCCAGCAGTTCCGCCAGGACAGTCAGCAATCAGCCCCAGCATTTT.

This chain links TRBV25-1 with TRBJ1-4; D is uncertain. The CDR3 loop spans 14 amino acids. V was shortened by 8 bases and J by 0 bases, with 10 bases between the two germline ends. The germline CDR1 and CDR2 sequences are MGHDK and SYGVNS. The CDR3 nucleotides are TGTGCCAGCGCCGTCAGTACAACTAATGAAAAACTGTTTTTT. It encodes CASAVSTTNEKLFF.

This rearrangement joins TRBV18 to TRBJ2-1; no definite D call. This CDR3 contains 11 residues. V was cut by 2 bases and J by 10 bases, with 6 bases left in between. Germline assignment: CDR1 KGHSH and CDR2 LQKENI. The CDR3 DNA follows: TGTGCCAGCTCACCAGATGACGAGCAGTTCTTC. The encoded protein is CASSPDDEQFF.

This sequence joins TRBV18 and TRBJ1-1; 11 bases match TRBD1. Trimming took 3 bases from V and 5 from J; bases not matched to a gene: 8. The germline V gene has CDR1 KGHSH and CDR2 LQKENI. This CDR3 contains 16 residues. The CDR3 nucleotides read TGTGCCAGCTCACCCCGGGACAGGGGGGAGAGGACTGAAGCTTTCTTT. Encoded protein: CASSPRDRGERTEAFF.

This clone was seen a few times. In the same sample, other DNA sequences code for this CDR3. This rearrangement joins TRBV28 to TRBJ1-2; D possibly corresponds to TRBD1 (6 bases). V was pared by 5 bases and J by 4 bases, with 8 bases between. Germline CDR1 is MDHEN and CDR2 is SYDVKM. This CDR3 contains 12 residues. CDR3 nucleotide sequence: TGTGCCAGCAGTAGGGGGGCCTATGGCTACACCTTC. It codes for CASSRGAYGYTF.

The chain links TRBV30 to TRBJ2-1, with no clear D. In germline, CDR1 is GTSNPN, CDR2 SVGIG (reference sequence). This CDR3 has 14 amino acids. V was clipped by 0 bases and J by 5 bases, with 11 bases between them. CDR3 sequence: CAWSVQLTDNEQFF. The CDR3, as DNA: TGTGCCTGGAGTGTACAGCTCACGGACAATGAGCAGTTCTTC.

This clone appeared a few times. This sequence joins TRBV4-2 and TRBJ2-7; 8 bases agree with TRBD1. The V gene's germline CDR1 is LGHNA and CDR2 YNFKEQ. The V and J ends lost 3 bases and 2 bases, in that order; junction bases with no gene match: 18. The CDR3 has 19 amino acids. CDR3 in amino acids: CASSHLGGPRTGTTYEQYF. CDR3 DNA: TGTGCCAGCAGCCACCTAGGGGGGCCTCGGACAGGGACAACCTACGAGCAGTACTTC.

The V gene is TRBV11-2, the J gene TRBJ2-5, with D possibly matching TRBD2 (7 bases). Germline V gene data show CDR1 as SGHAT and CDR2 as FQNNGV. V shed 5 bases and J shed 4 bases, with 14 bases lying between them. The CDR3 length is 14 residues. The CDR3 bases are TGTGCCAGCAGCCGATTAAGGGGGGGAGAGACCCAGTACTTC. This encodes CASSRLRGGETQYF.